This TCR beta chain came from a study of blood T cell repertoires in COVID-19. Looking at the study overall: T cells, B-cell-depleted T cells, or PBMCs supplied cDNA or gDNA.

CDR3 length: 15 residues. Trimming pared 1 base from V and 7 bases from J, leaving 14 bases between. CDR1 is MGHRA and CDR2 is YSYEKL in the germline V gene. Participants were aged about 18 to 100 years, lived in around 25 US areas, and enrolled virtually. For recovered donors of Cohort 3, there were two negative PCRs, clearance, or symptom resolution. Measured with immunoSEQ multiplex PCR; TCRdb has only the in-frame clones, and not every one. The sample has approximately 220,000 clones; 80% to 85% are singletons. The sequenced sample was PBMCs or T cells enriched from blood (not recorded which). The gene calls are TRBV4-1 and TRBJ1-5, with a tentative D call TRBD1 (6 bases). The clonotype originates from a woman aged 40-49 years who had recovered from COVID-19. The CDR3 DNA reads TGCGCCAGCAGCCAAGCAGACAGGACGGGACAGCCCCAGCATTTT. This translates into CASSQADRTGQPQHF.